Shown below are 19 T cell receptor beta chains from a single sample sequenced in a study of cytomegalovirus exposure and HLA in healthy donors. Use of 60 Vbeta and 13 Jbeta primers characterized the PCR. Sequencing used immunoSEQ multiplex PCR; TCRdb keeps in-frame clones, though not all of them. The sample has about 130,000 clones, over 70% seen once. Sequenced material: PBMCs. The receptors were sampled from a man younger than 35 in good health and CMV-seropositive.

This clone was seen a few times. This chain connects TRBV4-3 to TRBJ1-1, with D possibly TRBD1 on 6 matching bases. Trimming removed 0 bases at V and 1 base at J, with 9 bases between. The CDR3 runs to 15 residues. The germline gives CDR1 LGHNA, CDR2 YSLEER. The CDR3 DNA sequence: TGCGCCAGCAGCCAAGATGGGGGCTCGAACACTGAAGCTTTCTTT. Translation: CASSQDGGSNTEAFF.

DNA for the CDR3: TGTGCCAGCAGCTTGAGGACTAGCGGAACCTACAATGAGCAGTTCTTC. Its translation: CASSLRTSGTYNEQFF. The chain is built from TRBV7-8 and TRBJ2-1; 10 bases fit TRBD2. The germline gives CDR1 SGHVS, CDR2 FQNEAQ. This CDR3 is built from 16 residues. The V and J ends lost 3 bases and 2 bases, in that order; junction bases with no gene match: 4.

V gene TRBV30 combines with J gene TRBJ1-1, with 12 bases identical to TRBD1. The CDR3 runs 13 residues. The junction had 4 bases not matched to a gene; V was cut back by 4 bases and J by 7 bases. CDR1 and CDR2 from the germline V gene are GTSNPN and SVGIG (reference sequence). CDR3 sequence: CAWMGQGASEAFF. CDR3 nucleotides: TGTGCCTGGATGGGACAGGGGGCCAGTGAAGCTTTCTTT.

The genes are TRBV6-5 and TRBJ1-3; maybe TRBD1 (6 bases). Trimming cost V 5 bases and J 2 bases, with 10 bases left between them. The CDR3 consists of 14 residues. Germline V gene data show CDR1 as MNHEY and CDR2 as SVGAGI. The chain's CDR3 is CASSPTGAGNTIYF. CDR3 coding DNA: TGTGCCAGCAGTCCGACAGGAGCTGGAAACACCATATATTTT.

The CDR3 protein is CAWAGGSSYEQYF. The CDR3 DNA follows: TGTGCCTGGGCAGGGGGAAGCTCCTACGAGCAGTACTTC. The chain joins TRBV30 to TRBJ2-7; 7 bases agree with TRBD1. Germline CDR1 and CDR2: GTSNPN and SVGIG (reference sequence). CDR3 length: 13 amino acids. V was clipped by 5 bases and J by 0 bases; unmatched bases: 4. The variable domain in full, with the rest retrieved from reference TRBV30 and TRBJ2-7, is SQTIHQWPATLVQPVGSPLSLECTVEGTSNPNLYWYRQAAGRGLQLLFYSVGIGQISSEVPQNLSASRPQDRQFILSSKKLLLSDSGFYLCAWAGGSSYEQYFGPGTRLTVT.

CDR3 region: CASSYFLGQPQHF. DNA of the CDR3: TGTGCCAGCAGTTACTTCCTCGGTCAGCCCCAGCATTTT. This chain connects TRBV6-5 to TRBJ1-5; no definite D call. Trimming took off 1 base at V and 6 bases at J, with 7 bases between the two ends. The CDR3 is 13 amino acids. Germline CDR1 and CDR2: MNHEY and SVGAGI.

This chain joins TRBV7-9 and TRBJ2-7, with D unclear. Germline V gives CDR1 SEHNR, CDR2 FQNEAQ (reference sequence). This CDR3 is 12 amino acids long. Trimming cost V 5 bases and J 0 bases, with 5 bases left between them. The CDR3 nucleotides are TGTGCCAGCAGCCTAAACTCCTACGAGCAGTACTTC. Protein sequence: CASSLNSYEQYF.

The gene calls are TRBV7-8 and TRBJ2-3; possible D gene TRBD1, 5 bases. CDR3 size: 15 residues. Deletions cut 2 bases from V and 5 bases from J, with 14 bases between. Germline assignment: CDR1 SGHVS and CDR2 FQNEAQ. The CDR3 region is CASSLYQGREDTQYF. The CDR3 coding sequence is TGTGCCAGCAGCTTATATCAGGGCCGTGAAGATACGCAGTATTTT.

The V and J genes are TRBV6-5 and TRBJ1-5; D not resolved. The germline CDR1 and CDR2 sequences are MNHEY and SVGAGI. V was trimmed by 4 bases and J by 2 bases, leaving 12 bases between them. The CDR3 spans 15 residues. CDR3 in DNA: TGTGCCAGCAGTTCCAGGCAGGTGGGCAATCAGCCCCAGCATTTT. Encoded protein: CASSSRQVGNQPQHF.

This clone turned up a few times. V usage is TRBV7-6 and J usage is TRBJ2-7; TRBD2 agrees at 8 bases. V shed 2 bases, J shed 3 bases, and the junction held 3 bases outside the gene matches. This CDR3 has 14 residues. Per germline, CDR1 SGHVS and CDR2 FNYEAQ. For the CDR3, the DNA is TGTGCCAGCAGCTTAAGCGGGGGAATCTACGAGCAGTACTTC. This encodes CASSLSGGIYEQYF.

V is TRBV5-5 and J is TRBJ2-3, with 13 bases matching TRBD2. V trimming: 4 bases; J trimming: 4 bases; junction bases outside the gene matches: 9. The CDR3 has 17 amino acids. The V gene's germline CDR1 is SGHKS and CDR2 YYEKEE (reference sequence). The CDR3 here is CASSPAGTSGNADTQYF. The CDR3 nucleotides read TGTGCCAGCAGCCCCGCCGGGACTAGCGGGAACGCAGATACGCAGTATTTT.

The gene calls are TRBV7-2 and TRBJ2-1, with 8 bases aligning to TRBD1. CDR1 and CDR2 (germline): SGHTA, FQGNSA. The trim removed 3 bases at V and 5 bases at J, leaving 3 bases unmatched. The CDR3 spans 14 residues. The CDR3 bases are TGTGCCAGCAGCTTCCGGGGACAGGACAATGAGCAGTTCTTC. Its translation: CASSFRGQDNEQFF.

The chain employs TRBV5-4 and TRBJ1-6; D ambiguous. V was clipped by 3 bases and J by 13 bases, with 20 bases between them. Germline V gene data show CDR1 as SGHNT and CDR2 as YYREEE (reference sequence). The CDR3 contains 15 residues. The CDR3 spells CASSSRGSPYAPLHF. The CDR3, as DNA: TGTGCCAGCAGCTCACGAGGATCACCTTATGCTCCCCTCCACTTT.

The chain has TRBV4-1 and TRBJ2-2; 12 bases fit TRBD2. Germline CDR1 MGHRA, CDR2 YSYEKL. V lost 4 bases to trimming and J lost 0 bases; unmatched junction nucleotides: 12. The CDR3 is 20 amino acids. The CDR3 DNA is TGCGCCAGCAGCCCCCCATTCCCAGGACTAGCGGGGCCGAACACCGGGGAGCTGTTTTTT. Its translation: CASSPPFPGLAGPNTGELFF.

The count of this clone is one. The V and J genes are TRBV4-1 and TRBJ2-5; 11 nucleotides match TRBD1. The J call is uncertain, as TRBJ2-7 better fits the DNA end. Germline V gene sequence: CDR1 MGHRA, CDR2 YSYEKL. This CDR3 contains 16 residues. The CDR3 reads CASSQFPGQGAYEQYF. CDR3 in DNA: TGCGCCAGCAGCCAATTTCCGGGACAGGGGGCCTACGAGCAGTACTTC.

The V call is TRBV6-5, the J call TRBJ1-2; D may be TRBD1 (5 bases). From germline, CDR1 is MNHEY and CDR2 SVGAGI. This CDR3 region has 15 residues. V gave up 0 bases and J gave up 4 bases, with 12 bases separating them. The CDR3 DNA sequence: TGTGCCAGCAGTTACTCCAAAGACAGTTCCTATGGCTACACCTTC. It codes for CASSYSKDSSYGYTF.

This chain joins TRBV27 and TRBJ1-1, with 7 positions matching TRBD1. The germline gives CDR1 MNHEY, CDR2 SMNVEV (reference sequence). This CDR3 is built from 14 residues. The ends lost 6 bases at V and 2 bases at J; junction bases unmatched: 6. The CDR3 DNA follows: TGTGCCAGCAGGACTCTAGGGGGCAACACTGAAGCTTTCTTT. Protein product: CASRTLGGNTEAFF.

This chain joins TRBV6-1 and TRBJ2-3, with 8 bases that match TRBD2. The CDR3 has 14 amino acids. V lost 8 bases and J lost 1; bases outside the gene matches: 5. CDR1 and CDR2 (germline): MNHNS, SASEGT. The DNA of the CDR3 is TGTGCCAGCTTGGCGGGAGGCGGCACAGATACGCAGTATTTT. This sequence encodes CASLAGGGTDTQYF.

DNA for the CDR3: TGTGCCACCTCGCCGGGGACAGGAAAAAATCAGCCCCAGCATTTT. As protein: CATSPGTGKNQPQHF. V is TRBV27 and J is TRBJ1-5; TRBD1 aligns across 8 bases. Trimming at V came to 10 bases and at J to 4 bases, leaving 12 bases not matched to a gene. The germline V gene has CDR1 MNHEY and CDR2 SMNVEV (reference sequence). The CDR3 is 15 amino acids.